This T cell receptor (beta chain) emerged from a study of T cell responses to AZD1222 COVID-19 vaccine. Study findings and constraints: Receipt of two AZD1222 doses was followed by a rise in Spike-specific TCR breadth and depth. A reported finding is that nearly half of spike-specific TCRs target unmutated variant regions.

Data came from immunoSEQ multiplex PCR; TCRdb stores just in-frame clones and leaves some out. The profile shows about 110,000 clones, approximately 94% of them singletons. Comment on this clone: Its antigen is not identified.

The receptor comes from an adult who received the AZD1222 COVID-19 vaccine. Here the sequenced sample was peripheral blood, taken 28 days after the second AZD1222 dose.

The CDR3 nucleotides read TGTGCCTGGAGTGGGGGGAGGGGAAATTCACCCCTCCACTTT. It is translated as CAWSGGRGNSPLHF. This chain uses TRBV30 with TRBJ1-6, with a tentative D call TRBD1 (5 bases). The CDR3 runs 14 residues. The V gene lost 1 base and the J gene lost 7 bases, with 11 bases spanning the gap. Germline CDR1 and CDR2: GTSNPN and SVGIG (reference sequence).